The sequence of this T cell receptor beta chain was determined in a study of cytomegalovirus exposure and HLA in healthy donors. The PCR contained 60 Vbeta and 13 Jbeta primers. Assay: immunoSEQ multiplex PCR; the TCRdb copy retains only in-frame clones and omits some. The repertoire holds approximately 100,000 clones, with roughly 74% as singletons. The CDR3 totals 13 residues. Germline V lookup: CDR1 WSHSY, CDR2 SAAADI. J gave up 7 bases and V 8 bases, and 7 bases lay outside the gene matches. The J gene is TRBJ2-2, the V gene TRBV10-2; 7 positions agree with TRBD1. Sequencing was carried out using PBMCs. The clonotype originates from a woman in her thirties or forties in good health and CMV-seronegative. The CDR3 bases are TGCGCCAGCGGGGACAGTTTTGGCGGGGAGCTGTTTTTT. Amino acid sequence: CASGDSFGGELFF.